This T cell receptor (beta chain) was captured in a study of OX40 agonist ivuxolimab in advanced cancers. Sequenced by immunoSEQ multiplex PCR; TCRdb stores in-frame clones only, minus some. Among under 75,000 clones listed, around 83% were seen once. CDR3 length: 15 amino acids. Germline assignment: CDR1 SNHLY and CDR2 FYNNEI. V lost 6 bases, J lost 4 bases, and 13 bases lay in between. J is TRBJ1-6 and V is TRBV2, with unresolved D. The sequenced sample was CD4+ or CD8+ T cells sorted from blood, obtained in a trial of the OX40 agonist ivuxolimab. The source of this sequence is an adult with an advanced solid tumor such as melanoma, head and neck, liver or kidney cancer. In DNA, the CDR3 is TGTGCCAGCAGCCGCACCTCCTTTTATAATTCACCCCTCCACTTT. It codes for CASSRTSFYNSPLHF.